The clone carrying this T cell receptor beta chain was seen repeatedly, ten times or more. Its antigen is currently unknown. With 8 bases removed from V and 9 bases from J, the gap between germline ends came to 16 bases. This CDR3 has 13 residues. Germline CDR1 MNHNS, CDR2 SASEGT. The study defined stable Graves' hyperthyroidism as no ophthalmopathy progression within 18 months. A roughly 9.3 ml volume of fresh peripheral blood provided the PBMCs. This sample was taken from a study of T cells in Graves' hyperthyroidism and ophthalmopathy. Study outcomes and limitations: The blood repertoire included most of the expanded thyroid clonotypes above 0.001.

Amplification targeted TCR beta CDR3 regions from RNA transcripts. A first-round RT-PCR of the TCR CDR3 used the HTBI primer set. In TCRdb, the multiplex PCR reads were re-called with MiXCR into one record per CDR3 protein. The table has under 400,000 distinct CDR3 sequences, 13% seen once; the top ten hold 9.2%. Source material: blood. The TCR comes from a young woman with Graves' hyperthyroidism. The gene calls are TRBV6-1 and TRBJ2-2, with D tentatively TRBD2 (7 bases). CDR3 region: CASGGAQGRELFF. DNA of the CDR3: TGTGCCAGCGGGGGGGCACAGGGAAGGGAGCTGTTTTTT.